A single TCR beta chain is shown here with its context. What it binds is unknown. The source of the sample is a study of radiotherapy plus CTLA-4 blockade in lung cancer. Turning to the study itself: Around 18% of enrolled patients responded objectively, and roughly 31% had disease control.

The CDR3 runs to 15 residues. Looked up from germline, CDR1 is SGHRS and CDR2 is YFSETQ. Trimming cost V 4 bases and J 5 bases, with 18 bases left between them. Focal radiation was given together with CTLA-4 blockade (ipilimumab) to patients with chemo-refractory metastatic non-small-cell lung cancer. Study-level points and caveats: In blood, tumor-derived TCR clones expanded after radiotherapy plus ipilimumab. Among reported predictors of response, early blood T cell clone dynamics with interferon-beta performed best.

Produced via immunoSEQ multiplex PCR; TCRdb's table is partial and in-frame only. The sample includes around 110,000 clones, 85% of them seen just once. This receptor was identified in a human donor with non-small cell lung cancer that progressed on radiotherapy plus ipilimumab. Some clones in this sample may be carry-over from other donors' samples. This chain uses TRBV5-1 with TRBJ2-5; perhaps D is TRBD1 or TRBD2 (5 bases each). Sample: peripheral blood, taken from a patient treated with radiotherapy plus ipilimumab. Written as DNA, the CDR3 is TGCGCCAGCAGCGGAACGGGACCGCGGGTTGAGACCCAGTACTTC. Amino acid sequence: CASSGTGPRVETQYF.